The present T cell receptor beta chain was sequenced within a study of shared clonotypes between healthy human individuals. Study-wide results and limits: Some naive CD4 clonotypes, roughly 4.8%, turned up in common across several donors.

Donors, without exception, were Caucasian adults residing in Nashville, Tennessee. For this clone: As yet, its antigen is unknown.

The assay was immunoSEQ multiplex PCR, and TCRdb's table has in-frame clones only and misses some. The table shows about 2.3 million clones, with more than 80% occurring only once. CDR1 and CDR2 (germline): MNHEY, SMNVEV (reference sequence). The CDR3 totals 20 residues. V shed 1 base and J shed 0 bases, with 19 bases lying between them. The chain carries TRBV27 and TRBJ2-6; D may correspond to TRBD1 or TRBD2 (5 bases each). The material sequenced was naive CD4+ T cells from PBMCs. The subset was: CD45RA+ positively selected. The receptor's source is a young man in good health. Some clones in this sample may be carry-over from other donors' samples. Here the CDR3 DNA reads TGTGCCAGCAGTTTATTCCTTATCCCGGGACCCGCCTCTGGGGCCAACGTCCTGACTTTC. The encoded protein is CASSLFLIPGPASGANVLTF.